The clone carrying this T cell receptor beta chain was seen a few times. CDR1 and CDR2 (germline): MDHEN, SYDVKM. Trimming took 6 bases from V and 6 from J; bases not matched to a gene: 10. The CDR3 contains 15 residues. Stated time point: patch test 1, 2 weeks after DPC sensitization. Treatment indicated: therapeutic diphenylcyclopropenone sensitization with weekly scalp DPC. The source of the sample is a study of human T cells and chemical hapten exposure. TCRdb independently ran MiXCR on the RACE reads; one entry per CDR3 protein. Here the sample spans fewer than 200,000 distinct CDR3 sequences, 20% to 25% being singletons.

Sample: whole blood, taken in connection with sensitization to the hapten diphenylcyclopropenone (DPC). V usage is TRBV28 and J usage is TRBJ1-5; 8 nucleotides match TRBD1. The sequence was collected from a woman between 50 and 59 years old with alopecia areata. Some clones in this sample may be carry-over from other donors' samples. The CDR3 here is CASRPGTGRGQPQHF. In nucleotides, the CDR3 is TGTGCCAGCAGGCCCGGGACAGGACGGGGTCAGCCCCAGCATTTT.